Here is one TCR beta chain with its context. The antigen is undetermined. Germline CDR1 and CDR2: MDHEN and SYDVKM. The CDR3 has 12 residues. Trimming cost V 6 bases and J 5 bases; bases outside gene matches: 0. This specimen comes from a study of blood T cells in healthy people across ages. A second roughly 6 to 12 cycle PCR used barcoded and J-beta primers. TCRdb processed the 5' RACE reads anew with MiXCR; each CDR3 protein has one entry. The table lists 780,000 or so distinct CDR3 sequences, 56% of them singletons. The study, taken as a whole, reports: The long-lived group displayed more naive CD4+ cells, plus higher diversity, than the aged donors did. TCR beta diversity per million T cells fell roughly linearly with age.

This chain joins TRBV28 and TRBJ2-2; 7 bases are shared with TRBD2. What was sequenced was blood. The TCR was taken from a man aged 40-50 years in good health. In nucleotides, the CDR3 is TGTGCCAGCAGAGCGGGAACCGGGGAGCTGTTTTTT. It translates to CASRAGTGELFF.